This T cell receptor beta chain was captured by sequencing in a study of cytomegalovirus exposure and HLA in healthy donors. As for the study in general: Earlier findings included about 120 million unique TCR beta sequences obtained from 150 million to 200 million T cells. About 85 million unique TCRs from HLA-typed donors were held in an early release of data.

Primers included in the PCR were 60 Vbeta and 13 Jbeta primers. Libraries were prepared by immunoSEQ multiplex PCR; TCRdb keeps only in-frame clonotypes and omits some of them. Altogether some 120,000 clones are present, over 75% being singletons, with the ten largest covering 9.5% to 12%. Between the trimmed V and J ends, which lost 0 bases and 5 bases, there was a span of 16 bases. Germline CDR1 SGHAT, CDR2 FQNNGV. CDR3 length: 16 residues. General study findings and limits: Some 150 TCR beta chains were listed as cytomegalovirus-associated. In a later analysis, TCR beta V- and J-gene trimming was associated with a missense DCLRE1C variant.

Details on this clone: Its antigen remains unknown.

The specimen sequenced was PBMCs. The chain is built from TRBV11-2 and TRBJ2-5; a possible D gene is TRBD1 (6 bases). The sequence came from a middle-aged man in good health and CMV-seropositive. DNA of the CDR3: TGTGCCAGCAGCTTAGACTGGACAGCCCTGGGGGAGACCCAGTACTTC. It yields the protein CASSLDWTALGETQYF.